A selection of T cell receptor beta chains follows, all from one sample in a study of blood T cell repertoires in COVID-19. Method: immunoSEQ multiplex PCR; TCRdb's copy keeps in-frame clones and lacks some. The table lists approximately 240,000 clones, approximately 81% of them singletons. Sample: peripheral blood. These receptors all come from a woman in her sixties who had recovered from COVID-19. Each CDR3 is given with its conserved first and last residue. The D gene is left open where the match is weak. Not all rows give a size; the values are once, few, many and, for expanded clones, a class.

>TRBV4-1|.|TRBD1|TRBJ1-6
CASSPRQGGWNSPLHF
TGCGCCAGCAGCCCTAGACAGGGCGGATGGAATTCACCCCTCCACTTT
>TRBV24-1|.|.|TRBJ2-1
CATSDPRRDPSQFF
TGTGCCACCAGTGATCCGAGGAGGGACCCCTCGCAGTTCTTC
>TRBV6-6|.|TRBD1|TRBJ2-7
CASSKYRGRSYEQYF
TGTGCCAGCAGCAAATACAGGGGGCGCTCCTACGAGCAGTACTTC
>TRBV3-1/TRBV3-2|.|TRBD1|TRBJ1-1
CASSPQGQGRAFF
TGTGCCAGCAGCCCCCAGGGACAGGGAAGGGCTTTCTTT
>TRBV6-1|.|TRBD1|TRBJ2-6
CASSDQGAAGANVLTF
TGTGCCAGCAGTGATCAGGGGGCGGCTGGGGCCAACGTCCTGACTTTC
>TRBV7-9|.|.|TRBJ2-3
CASTPFGRESTDTQYF
TGTGCCAGCACCCCATTCGGGCGGGAAAGCACAGATACGCAGTATTTT
>TRBV29-1|.|.|TRBJ1-3
CSVALMVGRGNTIYF
TGCAGCGTTGCCCTTATGGTGGGGCGCGGAAACACCATATATTTT
>TRBV5-1|few|.|TRBJ1-5
CASSWGGGQPQHF
TGCGCCAGCAGTTGGGGGGGCGGACAGCCCCAGCATTTT
>TRBV5-1|.|.|TRBJ2-7
CASSTQGPYEQYF
TGCGCCAGCTCTACCCAGGGGCCCTACGAGCAGTACTTC
>TRBV19|.|TRBD1|TRBJ1-2
CASRRDSFTSNYGYTF
TGTGCCAGTCGGAGGGACAGCTTCACCTCTAACTATGGCTACACCTTC
>TRBV7-3|.|TRBD1|TRBJ2-5
CASSPTGEETQYF
TGTGCCAGCAGCCCGACAGGGGAGGAGACCCAGTACTTC
>TRBV5-6|.|TRBD1|TRBJ2-7
CASSPPVTGVYEQYF
TGTGCCAGCAGCCCGCCGGTAACAGGGGTATACGAGCAGTACTTC
>TRBV30|.|TRBD1|TRBJ1-1
CAWSVPATGVNTEAFF
TGTGCCTGGAGTGTACCTGCGACAGGGGTGAACACTGAAGCTTTCTTT
>TRBV15|.|.|TRBJ1-2
CATSRGRPDSYGYTF
TGTGCCACCAGCAGGGGCCGACCGGACAGCTATGGCTACACCTTC
>TRBV2|.|.|TRBJ1-3
CASSERRGNTIYF
TGTGCCAGCAGTGAACGGAGGGGAAACACCATATATTTT
>TRBV7-7|.|TRBD1|TRBJ2-2
CASSLGPGTGFTGELFF
TGTGCTAGCAGCTTAGGACCCGGGACAGGGTTCACCGGGGAGCTGTTTTTT
>TRBV7-8|few|TRBD1|TRBJ1-5
CASSSYSTGGWGSNQPQHF
TGTGCCAGCAGCTCTTATTCCACAGGGGGTTGGGGTAGCAATCAGCCCCAGCATTTT
>TRBV4-2|.|TRBD2|TRBJ2-3
CASSQGAETSGASTDTQYF
TGTGCCAGCAGCCAAGGTGCAGAGACTAGCGGGGCGAGCACAGATACGCAGTATTTT
>TRBV2|.|TRBD2|TRBJ2-7
CASKGTSGGREQYF
TGTGCCAGCAAGGGAACTAGCGGGGGCAGGGAGCAGTACTTC
>TRBV2|.|TRBD2|TRBJ2-1
CASRIRGVQFF
TGTGCCAGCAGAATTCGGGGGGTTCAGTTCTTC
>TRBV28|.|TRBD1|TRBJ1-4
CASSSQPSGQHHFNEKLFF
TGTGCCAGCAGTTCCCAACCCTCGGGACAGCACCACTTTAATGAAAAACTGTTTTTT
>TRBV5-1|.|TRBD1|TRBJ2-7
CASSFGTGELKEYF
TGCGCCAGCAGCTTTGGGACAGGGGAGCTAAAGGAATACTTC
>TRBV19|.|.|TRBJ2-7
CASSPFHGQYEQYF
TGTGCCAGTAGTCCGTTTCACGGACAGTACGAGCAGTACTTC
>TRBV30|.|TRBD1|TRBJ2-5
CAWSPQGATGGTQYF
TGTGCCTGGAGCCCTCAGGGGGCGACTGGTGGGACCCAGTACTTC
>TRBV27|.|.|TRBJ2-7
CATLLPSGEQYF
TGTGCCACTCTACTCCCCTCAGGCGAGCAGTACTTC
>TRBV13|.|.|TRBJ1-1
CASSPRDIRTDMNTEAFF
TGTGCCAGCAGCCCCCGGGACATCAGGACGGACATGAACACTGAAGCTTTCTTT
>TRBV30|.|TRBD2|TRBJ2-1
CAWSASGWGEQFF
TGTGCCTGGAGTGCTAGCGGGTGGGGTGAGCAGTTCTTC
>TRBV9|.|.|TRBJ2-3
CASRGGPGTDTQYF
TGTGCCAGCAGGGGCGGGCCTGGCACAGATACGCAGTATTTT
>TRBV5-6|many|.|TRBJ2-7
CASSARDTVEQYF
TGTGCCAGCAGCGCCCGGGACACCGTGGAGCAGTACTTC
>TRBV6-5|once|.|TRBJ1-1
CASTYRHLNTEAFF
TGTGCCAGCACCTACAGGCATTTGAACACTGAAGCTTTCTTT
>TRBV5-8|.|TRBD2|TRBJ2-5
CASSTGLAGLQETQYF
TGTGCCAGCAGCACGGGACTAGCGGGGTTACAAGAGACCCAGTACTTC
>TRBV7-9|few|TRBD1|TRBJ1-5
CASSAQGAGNQPQHF
TGTGCCAGCAGCGCGCAGGGGGCAGGCAATCAGCCCCAGCATTTT
>TRBV7-9|.|.|TRBJ1-1
CASSLGAIYGGVTDTEAFF
TGTGCCAGCAGCTTAGGGGCCATTTACGGGGGTGTGACGGACACTGAAGCTTTCTTT
>TRBV3-1/TRBV3-2|.|TRBD1|TRBJ1-1
CASRGQGARTEAFF
TGTGCCAGCAGGGGACAGGGGGCGCGCACTGAAGCTTTCTTT
>TRBV2|.|.|TRBJ1-1
CASSEEQGSTEAFF
TGTGCCAGCAGTGAAGAGCAGGGATCGACTGAAGCTTTCTTT
>TRBV19|.|.|TRBJ1-4
CATLEPSLNEKLFF
TGTGCCACCCTGGAGCCCTCCCTTAATGAAAAACTGTTTTTT
>TRBV28|.|.|TRBJ1-1
CASSLGGFEAFF
TGTGCCAGCAGTTTAGGGGGGTTTGAAGCTTTCTTT
>TRBV3-1/TRBV3-2|.|TRBD1|TRBJ2-7
CASSPWTGEQYF
TGTGCCAGCAGCCCCTGGACAGGGGAGCAGTACTTC
>TRBV12-3/TRBV12-4|.|TRBD2|TRBJ2-3
CASGRTSGGVQYF
TGTGCCAGCGGAAGGACTAGCGGGGGGGTGCAGTATTTT
>TRBV3-1/TRBV3-2|few|.|TRBJ1-1
CASSRIEGNTEAFF
TGTGCCAGCAGCCGAATAGAGGGGAACACTGAAGCTTTCTTT
>TRBV6-6|.|.|TRBJ1-1
CASRTVMREGGAFF
TGTGCCAGCAGGACGGTGATGAGGGAGGGAGGAGCTTTCTTT
>TRBV7-2|.|TRBD2|TRBJ2-5
CASSPRTRMETQYF
TGTGCCAGCAGCCCGAGGACTAGGATGGAGACCCAGTACTTC
>TRBV7-2|.|TRBD1|TRBJ1-2
CASSLNRDRHIYGYTF
TGTGCCAGCAGCTTGAATAGGGACAGGCATATCTATGGCTACACCTTC
>TRBV28|.|.|TRBJ1-3
CASTSAGNTIYF
TGTGCCAGCACTTCCGCTGGAAACACCATATATTTT
>TRBV18|.|TRBD1|TRBJ1-2
CASSPPETGGAGGYTF
TGTGCCAGCTCACCACCGGAGACAGGGGGCGCGGGGGGCTACACCTTC
>TRBV7-6|once|TRBD1|TRBJ1-4
CASSLEGRGRDQNEKLFF
TGTGCCAGCAGCTTAGAGGGCAGGGGGCGAGATCAGAATGAAAAACTGTTTTTT
>TRBV7-2|.|TRBD2|TRBJ2-1
CASSLTGGPYEQFF
TGTGCCAGCAGCTTAACGGGGGGGCCCTATGAGCAGTTCTTC
>TRBV4-3|once|TRBD2|TRBJ2-3
CASSQEYLGLAGITTSTDTQYF
TGCGCCAGCAGCCAAGAGTATCTAGGGCTAGCGGGGATTACGACTAGCACAGATACGCAGTATTTT
>TRBV3-1/TRBV3-2|once|.|TRBJ1-2
CASSQPGDSYTF
TGTGCCAGCAGCCAACCGGGGGATAGCTACACCTTC
>TRBV7-2|.|.|TRBJ2-5
CASSSPRGSQETQYF
TGTGCCAGCAGCTCCCCTAGGGGGTCCCAAGAGACCCAGTACTTC
>TRBV30|.|TRBD2|TRBJ2-7
CAWSLLAGNSYEQYF
TGTGCCTGGAGTCTACTAGCGGGGAACTCCTACGAGCAGTACTTC
>TRBV5-6|.|.|TRBJ1-3
CASSSWGEHTIYF
TGTGCCAGCAGCTCGTGGGGGGAGCACACCATATATTTT
>TRBV5-1|.|TRBD1|TRBJ1-3
CASSFGTGSGNTIYF
TGCGCCAGCAGCTTTGGGACAGGAAGTGGAAACACCATATATTTT
>TRBV11-2|.|.|TRBJ1-5
CASSLEIGGGNQPQHF
TGTGCCAGCAGCTTAGAAATAGGGGGAGGCAATCAGCCCCAGCATTTT
>TRBV7-8|.|TRBD1|TRBJ2-7
CASRPRQGVYEQYF
TGTGCCAGCAGGCCAAGACAGGGAGTCTACGAGCAGTACTTC
>TRBV6-2/TRBV6-3|once|.|TRBJ2-1
CASSRGTVEQFF
TGTGCCAGCAGCCGGGGGACAGTCGAGCAGTTCTTC
>TRBV29-1|few|.|TRBJ1-1
CSVDSPAGARPFF
TGCAGCGTTGACAGCCCGGCAGGGGCCCGGCCTTTCTTT
>TRBV7-2|few|TRBD1|TRBJ1-1
CASSLSGGAGDTEAFF
TGTGCCAGCAGCTTATCAGGGGGCGCGGGGGACACTGAAGCTTTCTTT
>TRBV5-4|.|.|TRBJ2-7
CASSSEKSPYEQYF
TGTGCCAGCAGCTCGGAGAAGTCCCCCTACGAGCAGTACTTC
>TRBV19|.|.|TRBJ1-1
CASSPGSQSYIGTEAFF
TGTGCCAGTAGTCCCGGGTCCCAAAGCTATATCGGCACTGAAGCTTTCTTT